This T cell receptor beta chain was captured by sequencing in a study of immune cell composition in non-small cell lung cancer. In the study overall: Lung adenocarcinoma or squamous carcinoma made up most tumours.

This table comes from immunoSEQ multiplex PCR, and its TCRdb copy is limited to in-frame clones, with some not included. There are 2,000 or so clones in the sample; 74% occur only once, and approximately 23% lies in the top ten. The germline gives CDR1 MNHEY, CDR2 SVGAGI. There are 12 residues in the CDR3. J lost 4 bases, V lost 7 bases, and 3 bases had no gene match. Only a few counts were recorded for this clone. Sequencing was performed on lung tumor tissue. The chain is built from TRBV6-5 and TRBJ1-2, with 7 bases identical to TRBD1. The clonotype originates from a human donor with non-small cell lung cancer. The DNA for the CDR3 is TGTGCCAGCACACCAGGGGGCTATGGCTACACCTTC. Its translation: CASTPGGYGYTF.